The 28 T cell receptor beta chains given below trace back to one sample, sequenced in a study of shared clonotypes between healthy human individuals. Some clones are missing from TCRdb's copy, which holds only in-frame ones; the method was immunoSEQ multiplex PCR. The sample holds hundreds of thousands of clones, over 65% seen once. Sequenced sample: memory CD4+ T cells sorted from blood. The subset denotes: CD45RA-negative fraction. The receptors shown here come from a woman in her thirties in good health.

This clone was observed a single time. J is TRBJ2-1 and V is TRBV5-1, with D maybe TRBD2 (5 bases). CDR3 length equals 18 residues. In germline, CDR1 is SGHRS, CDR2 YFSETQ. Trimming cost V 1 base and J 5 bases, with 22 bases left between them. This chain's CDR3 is CASSLLLAVGRDNNEQFF. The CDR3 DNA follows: TGCGCCAGCAGCTTGTTGTTGGCTGTTGGGAGAGATAACAATGAGCAGTTCTTC.

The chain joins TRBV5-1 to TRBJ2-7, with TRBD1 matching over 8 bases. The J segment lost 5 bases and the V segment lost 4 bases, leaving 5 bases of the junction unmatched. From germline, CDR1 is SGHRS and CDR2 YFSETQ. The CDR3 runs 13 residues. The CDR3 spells CASSPDRVNEQYF. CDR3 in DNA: TGCGCCAGCAGCCCGGACAGGGTCAACGAGCAGTACTTC.

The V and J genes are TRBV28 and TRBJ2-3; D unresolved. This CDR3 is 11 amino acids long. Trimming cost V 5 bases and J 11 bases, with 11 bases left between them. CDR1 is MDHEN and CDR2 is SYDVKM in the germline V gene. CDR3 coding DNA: TGTGCCAGCAGTCGAGAGTGGAGGCAGTATTTT. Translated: CASSREWRQYF.

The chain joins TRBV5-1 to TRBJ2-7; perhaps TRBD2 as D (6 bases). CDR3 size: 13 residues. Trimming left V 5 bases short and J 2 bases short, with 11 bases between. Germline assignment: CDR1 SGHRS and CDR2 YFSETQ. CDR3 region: CASRQDYPYEQYF. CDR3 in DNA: TGCGCCAGCAGACAGGACTATCCCTACGAGCAGTACTTC.

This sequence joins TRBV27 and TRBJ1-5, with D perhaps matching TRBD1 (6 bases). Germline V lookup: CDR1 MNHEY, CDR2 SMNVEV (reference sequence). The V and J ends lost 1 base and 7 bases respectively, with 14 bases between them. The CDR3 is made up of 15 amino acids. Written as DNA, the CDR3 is TGTGCCAGCAGTTTATACCAGGGGCTTGGACAGCCCCAGCATTTT. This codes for CASSLYQGLGQPQHF.

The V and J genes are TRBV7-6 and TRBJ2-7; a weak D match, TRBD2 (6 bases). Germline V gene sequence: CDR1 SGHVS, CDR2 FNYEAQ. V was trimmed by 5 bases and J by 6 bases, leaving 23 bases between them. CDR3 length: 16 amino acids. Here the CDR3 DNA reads TGTGCCAGCAGCCGGCAGGGTGGGGGGAGTCATCGCGAGCAGTACTTC. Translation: CASSRQGGGSHREQYF.

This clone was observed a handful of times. The CDR3 region has the DNA TGTGCCAGCTCCGCTCAGGGGGTACGGAACACCGGGGAGCTGTTTTTT. It is translated as CASSAQGVRNTGELFF. The rearrangement uses TRBV18 and TRBJ2-2, with 7 bases matching TRBD1. The CDR3 has 16 amino acids. Germline CDR1 is KGHSH and CDR2 is LQKENI. V shed 6 bases, J shed 1 base, and the junction held 8 bases outside the gene matches. The whole variable domain, remainder taken from reference TRBV18 and TRBJ2-2, is NAGVMQNPRHLVRRRGQEARLRCSPMKGHSHVYWYRQLPEEGLKFMVYLQKENIIDESGMPKERFSAEFPKEGPSILRIQQVVRGDSAAYFCASSAQGVRNTGELFFGEGSRLTVL.

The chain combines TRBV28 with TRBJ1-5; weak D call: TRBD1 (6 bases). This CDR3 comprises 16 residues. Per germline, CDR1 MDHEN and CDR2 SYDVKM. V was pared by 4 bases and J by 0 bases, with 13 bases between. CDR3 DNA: TGTGCCAGCAGTTCTTCAGGGGACTATAGCAATCAGCCCCAGCATTTT. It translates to CASSSSGDYSNQPQHF.

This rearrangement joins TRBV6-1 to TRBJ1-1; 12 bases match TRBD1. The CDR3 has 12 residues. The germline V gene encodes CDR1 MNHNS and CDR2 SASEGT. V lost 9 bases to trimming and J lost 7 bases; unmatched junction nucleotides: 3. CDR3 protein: CASGDRGHEAFF. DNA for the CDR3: TGTGCCAGTGGGGACAGGGGGCATGAAGCTTTCTTT.

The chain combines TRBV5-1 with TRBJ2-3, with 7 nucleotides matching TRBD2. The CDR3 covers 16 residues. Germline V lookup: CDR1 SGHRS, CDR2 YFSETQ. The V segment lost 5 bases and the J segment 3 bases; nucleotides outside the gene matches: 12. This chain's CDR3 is CASREAGNGGTDTQYF. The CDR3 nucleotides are TGCGCCAGCAGAGAAGCGGGAAACGGTGGGACAGATACGCAGTATTTT. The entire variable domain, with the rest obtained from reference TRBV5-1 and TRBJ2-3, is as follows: KAGVTQTPRYLIKTRGQQVTLSCSPISGHRSVSWYQQTPGQGLQFLFEYFSETQRNKGNFPGRFSGRQFSNSRSEMNVSTLELGDSALYLCASREAGNGGTDTQYFGPGTRLTVL.

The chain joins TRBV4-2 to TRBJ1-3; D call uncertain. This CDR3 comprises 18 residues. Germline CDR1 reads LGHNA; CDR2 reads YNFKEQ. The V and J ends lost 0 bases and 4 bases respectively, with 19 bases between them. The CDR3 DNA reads TGTGCCAGCAGCCAAGATCTGGTTGACGAGGGAAACGGAAACACCATATATTTT. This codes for CASSQDLVDEGNGNTIYF.

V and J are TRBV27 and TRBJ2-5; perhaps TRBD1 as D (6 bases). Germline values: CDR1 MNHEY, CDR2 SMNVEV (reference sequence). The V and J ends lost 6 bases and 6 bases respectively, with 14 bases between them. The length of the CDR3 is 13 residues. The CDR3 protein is CASRGGSSKTQYF. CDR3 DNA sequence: TGTGCCAGCAGAGGGGGTAGCTCGAAGACCCAGTACTTC.

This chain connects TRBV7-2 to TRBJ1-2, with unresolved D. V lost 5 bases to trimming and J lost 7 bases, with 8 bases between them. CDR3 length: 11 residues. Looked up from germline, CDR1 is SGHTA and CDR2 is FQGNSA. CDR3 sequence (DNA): TGTGCCAGCAGCCGAACGCGTGGCTACACCTTC. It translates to CASSRTRGYTF.

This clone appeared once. The CDR3 coding sequence is TGTGCCAGCAGTGGACAGAGGGGTCAGCCCCAGCATTTT. Translation gives CASSGQRGQPQHF. The chain couples TRBV6-1 to TRBJ1-5; TRBD1 is a possible D gene (5 bases). V shed 4 bases and J shed 6 bases, with 10 bases lying between them. From germline, CDR1 is MNHNS and CDR2 SASEGT. The CDR3 runs 13 residues.

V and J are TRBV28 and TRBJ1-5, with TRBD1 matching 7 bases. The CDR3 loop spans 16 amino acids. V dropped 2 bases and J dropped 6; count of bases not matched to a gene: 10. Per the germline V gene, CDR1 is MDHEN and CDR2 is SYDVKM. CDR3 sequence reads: CASSLPLTGRTQPQHF. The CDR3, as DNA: TGTGCCAGCAGTTTACCCCTGACAGGGCGGACTCAGCCCCAGCATTTT.

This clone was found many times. CDR3 amino acids: CASSRGRGRGNTIYF. The CDR3 DNA is TGTGCCAGCAGTAGAGGAAGGGGGCGCGGAAACACCATATATTTT. The chain couples TRBV28 to TRBJ1-3; 7 bases line up with TRBD1. Germline trimming cut 5 bases from V and 4 bases from J; bases unmatched to any gene: 8. CDR3 length equals 15 residues. Germline values: CDR1 MDHEN, CDR2 SYDVKM.

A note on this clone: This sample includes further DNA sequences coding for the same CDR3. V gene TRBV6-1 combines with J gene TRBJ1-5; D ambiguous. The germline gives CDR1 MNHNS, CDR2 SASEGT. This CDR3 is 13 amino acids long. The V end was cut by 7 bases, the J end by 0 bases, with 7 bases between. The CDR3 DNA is TGTGCCAGCAACCTATATAGCAATCAGCCCCAGCATTTT. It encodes CASNLYSNQPQHF.

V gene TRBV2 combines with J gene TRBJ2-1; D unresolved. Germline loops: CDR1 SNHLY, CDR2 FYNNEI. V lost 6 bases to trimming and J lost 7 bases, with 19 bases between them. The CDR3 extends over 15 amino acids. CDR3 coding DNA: TGTGCCAGCAGCCCTCTCGGATCCTACCCGAATGAGCAGTTCTTC. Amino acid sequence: CASSPLGSYPNEQFF.

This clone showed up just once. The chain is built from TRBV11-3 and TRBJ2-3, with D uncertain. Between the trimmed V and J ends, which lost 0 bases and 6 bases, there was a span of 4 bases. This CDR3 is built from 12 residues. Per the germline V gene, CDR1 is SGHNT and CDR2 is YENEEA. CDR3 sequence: CASSLDPDTQYF. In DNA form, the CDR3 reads TGTGCCAGCAGCTTAGATCCTGATACGCAGTATTTT.

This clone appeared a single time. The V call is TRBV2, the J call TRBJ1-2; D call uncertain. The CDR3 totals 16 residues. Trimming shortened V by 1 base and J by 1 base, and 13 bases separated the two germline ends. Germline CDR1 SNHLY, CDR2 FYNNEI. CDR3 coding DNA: TGTGCCAGCAGTGAAGTATACAGCCTCATTAACTATGGCTACACCTTC. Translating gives CASSEVYSLINYGYTF.

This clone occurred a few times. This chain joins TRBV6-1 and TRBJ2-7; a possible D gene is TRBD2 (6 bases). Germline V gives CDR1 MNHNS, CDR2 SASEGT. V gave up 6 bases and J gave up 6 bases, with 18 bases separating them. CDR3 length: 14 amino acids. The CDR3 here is CASRPFAGLGEQYF. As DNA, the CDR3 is TGTGCCAGCAGGCCCTTCGCGGGGTTGGGCGAGCAGTACTTC.

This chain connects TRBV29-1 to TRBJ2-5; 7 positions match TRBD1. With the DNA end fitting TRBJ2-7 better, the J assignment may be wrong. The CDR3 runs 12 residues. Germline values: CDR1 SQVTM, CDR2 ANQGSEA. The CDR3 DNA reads TGCAGCGTTGGACAGGGAAGGAACGAGCAGTACTTC. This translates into CSVGQGRNEQYF.

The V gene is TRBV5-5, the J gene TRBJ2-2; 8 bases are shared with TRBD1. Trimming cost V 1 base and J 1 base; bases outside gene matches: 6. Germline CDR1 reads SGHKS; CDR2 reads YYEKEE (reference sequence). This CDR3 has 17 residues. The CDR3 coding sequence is TGTGCCAGCAGCTTGTGGCAGGGGGCAAGGAACACCGGGGAGCTGTTTTTT. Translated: CASSLWQGARNTGELFF.

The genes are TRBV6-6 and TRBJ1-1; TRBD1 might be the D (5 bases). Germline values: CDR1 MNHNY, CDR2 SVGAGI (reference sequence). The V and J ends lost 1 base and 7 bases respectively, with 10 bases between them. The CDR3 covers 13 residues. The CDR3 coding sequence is TGTGCCAGCAGTTACTTGCAGGGTAATGAAGCTTTCTTT. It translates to CASSYLQGNEAFF.

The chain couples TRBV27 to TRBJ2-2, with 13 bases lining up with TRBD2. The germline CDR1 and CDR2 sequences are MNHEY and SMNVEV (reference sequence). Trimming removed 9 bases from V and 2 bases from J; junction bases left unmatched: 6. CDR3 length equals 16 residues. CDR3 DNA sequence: TGTGCCAGTACCACTAGCGGGAGGGGAAACACCGGGGAGCTGTTTTTT. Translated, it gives CASTTSGRGNTGELFF.

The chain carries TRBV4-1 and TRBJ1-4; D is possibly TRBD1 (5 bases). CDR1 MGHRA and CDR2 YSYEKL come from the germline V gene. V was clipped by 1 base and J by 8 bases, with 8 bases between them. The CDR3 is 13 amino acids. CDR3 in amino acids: CASSQVPGEKLFF. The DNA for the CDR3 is TGCGCCAGCAGCCAAGTCCCAGGGGAAAAACTGTTTTTT.

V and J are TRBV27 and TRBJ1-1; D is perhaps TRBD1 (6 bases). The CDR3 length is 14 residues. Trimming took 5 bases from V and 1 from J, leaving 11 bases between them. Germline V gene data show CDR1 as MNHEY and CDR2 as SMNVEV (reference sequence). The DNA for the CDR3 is TGTGCCAGCAGTCCCAGGGGACAGAACACTGAAGCTTTCTTT. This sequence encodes CASSPRGQNTEAFF.

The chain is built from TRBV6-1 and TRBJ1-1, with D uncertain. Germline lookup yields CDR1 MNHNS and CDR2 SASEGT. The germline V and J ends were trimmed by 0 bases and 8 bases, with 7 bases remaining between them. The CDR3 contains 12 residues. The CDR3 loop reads CASSEARKEAFF. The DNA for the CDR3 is TGTGCCAGCAGTGAAGCTCGCAAAGAAGCTTTCTTT.